The 12 T cell receptor beta chains presented below share a single source sample, sequenced in a study of Ad26.COV2.S vaccination and SARS-CoV-2 variants. The data were produced by immunoSEQ multiplex PCR, yet TCRdb's version contains in-frame clones alone and is incomplete. The table records some 480,000 clones, 87% of them present only once. The treatment: roughly 20 received Ad26.COV2.S at low or high dose, single or two shots; about 5 received placebo; per-sample allocation not given. Sampling occurred on day 63 after the first vaccine or placebo injection. Here the sequenced sample was peripheral blood, taken in a trial of Ad26.COV2.S vaccine versus placebo. These receptors originate from a person aged 18-60 years who received the Ad26.COV2.S COVID-19 vaccine or a placebo.

The CDR3 is CASSADLGSRETQYF. CDR3 in DNA: TGCGCCAGCAGCGCAGATCTTGGTAGTAGGGAGACCCAGTACTTC. This sequence joins TRBV5-1 and TRBJ2-5; D gene uncertain. V dropped 4 bases and J dropped 5 bases, with 18 bases sitting between them. CDR3 length: 15 amino acids. Per germline, CDR1 SGHRS and CDR2 YFSETQ.

The chain carries TRBV9 and TRBJ2-2; tentatively, D is TRBD2 (5 bases). The CDR3 is made up of 15 amino acids. Germline V gives CDR1 SGDLS, CDR2 YYNGEE. The V end lost 0 bases, the J end lost 1 base, and 7 bases lay between the germline ends. DNA for the CDR3: TGTGCCAGCAGCGTAGCCGGGAAGAACACCGGGGAGCTGTTTTTT. Its protein is CASSVAGKNTGELFF. Full variable domain (rest looked up from reference TRBV9 and TRBJ2-2): DSGVTQTPKHLITATGQRVTLRCSPRSGDLSVYWYQQSLDQGLQFLIQYYNGEERAKGNILERFSAQQFPDLHSELNLSSLELGDSALYFCASSVAGKNTGELFFGEGSRLTVL.

The J gene is TRBJ2-3, the V gene TRBV24-1; D is possibly TRBD2 (6 bases). V gave up 3 bases and J gave up 2 bases, with 14 bases separating them. Germline CDR1 KGHDR, CDR2 SFDVKD. The CDR3 runs 16 residues. CDR3 loop: CATSDGGSTITDTQYF. The CDR3 nucleotides are TGTGCCACCAGTGATGGGGGGTCAACTATCACAGATACGCAGTATTTT.

The rearrangement links TRBV5-1 to TRBJ1-6; tentative D call: TRBD1 (5 bases). Germline assignment: CDR1 SGHRS and CDR2 YFSETQ. The CDR3 extends over 14 amino acids. Trimming left V 3 bases short and J 10 bases short, with 14 bases between. The CDR3 DNA reads TGCGCCAGCAGCTCCTCCGGGGGAGACTCACCCCTCCACTTT. Residues: CASSSSGGDSPLHF. Together with reference TRBV5-1 and TRBJ1-6, the CDR3 gives the full variable domain: KAGVTQTPRYLIKTRGQQVTLSCSPISGHRSVSWYQQTPGQGLQFLFEYFSETQRNKGNFPGRFSGRQFSNSRSEMNVSTLELGDSALYLCASSSSGGDSPLHFGNGTRLTVT.

This chain joins TRBV28 and TRBJ1-5; a possible D gene is TRBD1 (5 bases). The CDR3 has 16 amino acids. The germline CDR1 and CDR2 sequences are MDHEN and SYDVKM. V gave up 7 bases and J gave up 0 bases, with 16 bases separating them. The CDR3 loop reads CASTEWVGDSNQPQHF. Here the CDR3 DNA reads TGTGCCAGCACCGAGTGGGTAGGGGATAGCAATCAGCCCCAGCATTTT. The complete variable domain, with remaining parts taken from reference TRBV28 and TRBJ1-5, reads DVKVTQSSRYLVKRTGEKVFLECVQDMDHENMFWYRQDPGLGLRLIYFSYDVKMKEKGDIPEGYSVSREKKERFSLILESASTNQTSMYLCASTEWVGDSNQPQHFGDGTRLSIL.

Comments on this clone: The junction departs from the called germline gene at one end, perhaps through a read error. The rearrangement joins TRBV4-1 to TRBJ1-2; 7 positions match TRBD1. Per germline, CDR1 MGHRA and CDR2 YSYEKL. CDR3 size: 15 residues. The CDR3 protein is CASSQEGRSRGSLPF. Written as DNA, the CDR3 is TGCGCCAGCAGCCAAGAAGGGAGGTCCAGGGGGAGCCTCCCCTTC.

This chain links TRBV28 with TRBJ1-1; D gene unclear. V lost 8 bases, J lost 4 bases, and 23 bases lay in between. Germline CDR1 reads MDHEN; CDR2 reads SYDVKM. The CDR3 sequence is 16 residues long. The CDR3: CASRPSPPASFTEAFF. The CDR3 DNA reads TGTGCCAGCCGACCAAGTCCTCCGGCCAGCTTCACTGAAGCTTTCTTT.

This clone appeared a few times. The sample carries other DNA sequences with the same CDR3. V and J are TRBV20-1 and TRBJ1-5; no reliable D call. Germline CDR1 reads DFQATT; CDR2 reads SNEGSKA (reference sequence). The CDR3 runs to 13 residues. V was shortened by 3 bases and J by 3 bases, with 9 bases between the two germline ends. CDR3: CSASAGSNQPQHF. CDR3 DNA: TGCAGTGCTAGTGCCGGGTCCAATCAGCCCCAGCATTTT.

A single count supports this clone. V is TRBV5-1 and J is TRBJ2-1, with D maybe TRBD1 (6 bases). Per the germline V gene, CDR1 is SGHRS and CDR2 is YFSETQ. V lost 0 bases to trimming and J lost 1 base, with 8 bases between them. The CDR3 loop spans 15 amino acids. The CDR3 nucleotides are TGCGCCAGCAGCTTGGTTCAGGGGTCCTACAATGAGCAGTTCTTC. This translates into CASSLVQGSYNEQFF.

This clone was counted a single time. The rearrangement links TRBV19 to TRBJ2-7; D possibly corresponds to TRBD2 (6 bases). The V gene's germline CDR1 is LNHDA and CDR2 SQIVND (reference sequence). V lost 2 bases to trimming and J lost 2 bases, with 13 bases between them. The CDR3 is 15 residues long. In DNA form, the CDR3 reads TGTGCCAGTAGTATACTCGGAGGGAGCGCCTACGAGCAGTACTTC. It codes for CASSILGGSAYEQYF.

The V and J genes are TRBV28 and TRBJ1-1; perhaps TRBD1 as D (6 bases). CDR3 length: 14 amino acids. Germline CDR1 MDHEN, CDR2 SYDVKM. Trimming took off 6 bases at V and 11 bases at J, with 22 bases between the two ends. The CDR3 sequence is CASRPQGAYNQAFF. CDR3 in DNA: TGTGCCAGCAGGCCACAGGGAGCCTATAATCAGGCTTTCTTT. Based on the CDR3 plus reference TRBV28 and TRBJ1-1, the full variable domain is DVKVTQSSRYLVKRTGEKVFLECVQDMDHENMFWYRQDPGLGLRLIYFSYDVKMKEKGDIPEGYSVSREKKERFSLILESASTNQTSMYLCASRPQGAYNQAFFGQGTRLTVV.

The chain joins TRBV4-2 to TRBJ2-1, with TRBD2 matching 8 bases. CDR3 length equals 14 residues. Germline V gene data show CDR1 as LGHNA and CDR2 as YNFKEQ. After removal of 4 bases from V and 6 bases from J, the junction contained 5 bases not matched to a gene. CDR3 amino acids: CASSPGTSGNEQFF. The CDR3 DNA reads TGTGCCAGCAGCCCTGGGACTAGTGGCAATGAGCAGTTCTTC.